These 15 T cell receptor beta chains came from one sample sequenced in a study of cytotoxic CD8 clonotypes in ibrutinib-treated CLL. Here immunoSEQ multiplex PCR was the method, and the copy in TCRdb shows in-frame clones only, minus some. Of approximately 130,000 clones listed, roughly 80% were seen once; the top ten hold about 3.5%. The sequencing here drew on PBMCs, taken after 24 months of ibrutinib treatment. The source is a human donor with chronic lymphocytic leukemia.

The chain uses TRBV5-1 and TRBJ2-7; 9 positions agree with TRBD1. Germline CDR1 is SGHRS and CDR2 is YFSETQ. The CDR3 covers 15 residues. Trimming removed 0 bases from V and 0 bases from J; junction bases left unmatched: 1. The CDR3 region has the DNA TGCGCCAGCAGCTTGGGGGGACAGGGCTCCTACGAGCAGTACTTC. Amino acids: CASSLGGQGSYEQYF.

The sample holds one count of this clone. CDR3 in amino acids: CASSAGQGGWNEKLFF. As DNA, the CDR3 is TGTGCCAGCAGTGCGGGCCAAGGGGGCTGGAATGAAAAACTGTTTTTT. This rearrangement joins TRBV2 to TRBJ1-4; 7 positions agree with TRBD1. The CDR3 runs to 16 residues. Trimming took 4 bases from V and 5 from J; bases not matched to a gene: 10. Looked up from germline, CDR1 is SNHLY and CDR2 is FYNNEI. Complete variable domain (other parts from reference TRBV2 and TRBJ1-4): EPEVTQTPSHQVTQMGQEVILRCVPISNHLYFYWYRQILGQKVEFLVSFYNNEISEKSEIFDDQFSVERPDGSNFTLKIRSTKLEDSAMYFCASSAGQGGWNEKLFFGSGTQLSVL.

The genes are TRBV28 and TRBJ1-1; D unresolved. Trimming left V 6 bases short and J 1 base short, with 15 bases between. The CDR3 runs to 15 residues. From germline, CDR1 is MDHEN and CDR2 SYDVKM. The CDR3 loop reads CASRYLGFRNTEAFF. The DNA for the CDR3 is TGTGCCAGCAGATACCTGGGTTTTAGGAACACTGAAGCTTTCTTT.

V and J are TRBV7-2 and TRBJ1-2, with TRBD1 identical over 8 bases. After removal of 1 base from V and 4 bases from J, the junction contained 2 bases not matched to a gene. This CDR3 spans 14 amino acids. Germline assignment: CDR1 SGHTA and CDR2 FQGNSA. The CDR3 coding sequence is TGTGCCAGCAGCTTAGGGACAGGGCTCTATGGCTACACCTTC. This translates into CASSLGTGLYGYTF.

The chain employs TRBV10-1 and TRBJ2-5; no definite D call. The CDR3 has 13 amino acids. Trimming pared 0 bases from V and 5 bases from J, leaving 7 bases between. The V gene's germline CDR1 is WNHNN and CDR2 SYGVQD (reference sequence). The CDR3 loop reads CASSESSRETQYF. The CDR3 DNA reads TGCGCCAGCAGTGAGTCGTCGAGGGAGACCCAGTACTTC.

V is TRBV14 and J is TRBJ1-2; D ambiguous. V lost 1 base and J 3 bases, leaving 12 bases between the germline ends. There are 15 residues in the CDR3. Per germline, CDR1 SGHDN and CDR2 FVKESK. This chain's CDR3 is CASSQGLGLDYGYTF. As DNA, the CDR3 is TGTGCCAGCAGCCAAGGGCTGGGCCTAGACTATGGCTACACCTTC.

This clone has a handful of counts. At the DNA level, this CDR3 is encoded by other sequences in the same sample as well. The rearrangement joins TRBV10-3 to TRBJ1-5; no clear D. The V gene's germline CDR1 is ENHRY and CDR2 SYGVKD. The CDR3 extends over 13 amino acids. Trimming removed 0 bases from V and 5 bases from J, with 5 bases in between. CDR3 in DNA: TGTGCCATCAGTGAGTCGAGGGATCAGCCCCAGCATTTT. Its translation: CAISESRDQPQHF.

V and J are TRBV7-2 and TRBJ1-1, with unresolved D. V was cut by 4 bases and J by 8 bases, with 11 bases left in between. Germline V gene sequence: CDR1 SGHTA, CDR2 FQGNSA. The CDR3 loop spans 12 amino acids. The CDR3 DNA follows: TGTGCCAGCAGCTCGTACTCAATGGAAGCTTTCTTT. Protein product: CASSSYSMEAFF.

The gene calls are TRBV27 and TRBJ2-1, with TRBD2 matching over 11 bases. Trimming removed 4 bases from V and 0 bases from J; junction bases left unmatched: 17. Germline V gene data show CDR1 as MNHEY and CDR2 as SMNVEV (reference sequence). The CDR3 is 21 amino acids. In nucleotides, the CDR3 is TGTGCCAGCAGTTGGCTAGCGGGGGGCCCTAACAAGGCCGGCTCCTACAATGAGCAGTTCTTC. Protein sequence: CASSWLAGGPNKAGSYNEQFF.

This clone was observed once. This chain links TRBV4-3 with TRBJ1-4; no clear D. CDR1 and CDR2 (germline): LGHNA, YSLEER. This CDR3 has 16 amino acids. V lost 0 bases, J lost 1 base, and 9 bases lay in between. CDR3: CASSQDLRGTNEKLFF. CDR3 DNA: TGCGCCAGCAGCCAAGATCTGCGGGGAACTAATGAAAAACTGTTTTTT.

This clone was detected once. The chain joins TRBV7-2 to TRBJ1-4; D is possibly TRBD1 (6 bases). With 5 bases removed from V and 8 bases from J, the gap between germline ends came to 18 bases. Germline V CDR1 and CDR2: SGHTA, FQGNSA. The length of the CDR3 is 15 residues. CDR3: CASSPDGGAYEKLFF. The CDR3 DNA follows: TGTGCCAGCAGCCCTGATGGGGGGGCTTACGAAAAACTGTTTTTT.

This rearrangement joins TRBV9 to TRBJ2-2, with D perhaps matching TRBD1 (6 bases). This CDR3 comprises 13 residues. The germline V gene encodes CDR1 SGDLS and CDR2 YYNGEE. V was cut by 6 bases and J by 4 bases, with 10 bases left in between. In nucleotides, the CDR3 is TGTGCCAGCAACAGGGATTCCACCGGGGAGCTGTTTTTT. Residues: CASNRDSTGELFF.

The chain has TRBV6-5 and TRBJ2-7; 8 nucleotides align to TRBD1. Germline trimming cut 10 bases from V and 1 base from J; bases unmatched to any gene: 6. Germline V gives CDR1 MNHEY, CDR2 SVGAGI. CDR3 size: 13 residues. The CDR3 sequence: CATRRDRSYEQYF. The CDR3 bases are TGTGCCACCAGAAGGGACAGGTCCTACGAGCAGTACTTC.

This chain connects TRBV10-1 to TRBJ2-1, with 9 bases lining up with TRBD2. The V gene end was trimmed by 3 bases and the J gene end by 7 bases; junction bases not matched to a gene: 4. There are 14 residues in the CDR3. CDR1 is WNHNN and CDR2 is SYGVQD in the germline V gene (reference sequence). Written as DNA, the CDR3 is TGCGCCAGCAGTGATTGGCTAGCGGGAAATGAGCAGTTCTTC. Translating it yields CASSDWLAGNEQFF.

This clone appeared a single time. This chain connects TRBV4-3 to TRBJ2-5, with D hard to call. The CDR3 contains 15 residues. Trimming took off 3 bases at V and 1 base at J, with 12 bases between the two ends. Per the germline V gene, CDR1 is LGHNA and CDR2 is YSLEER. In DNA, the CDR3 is TGCGCCAGCAGCCATCGTTTGGGGTTCCAAGAGACCCAGTACTTC. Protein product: CASSHRLGFQETQYF.